The entry below gives a single TCR beta chain sequence along with its context. The antigen is unknown. A junction boundary mismatches the germline segment, possibly from a read error. The sample is drawn from a study of cytomegalovirus exposure and HLA in healthy donors. The study ran its PCR with 60 Vbeta and 13 Jbeta primers. Method: immunoSEQ multiplex PCR; TCRdb's copy keeps in-frame clones and lacks some. Among 150,000 to 200,000 clones, 65% to 85% were seen once, and the ten largest hold about 6.3%. Germline assignment: CDR1 SEHNR and CDR2 FQNEAQ (reference sequence). The CDR3 totals 17 residues. Study-wide results and limits: A later analysis by the authors found several of the most significant clusters apparently linked to common viral pathogens. The classifier was said to identify cytomegalovirus status with high specificity and sensitivity.

What was sequenced was PBMCs. This sequence was found in a male donor in good health and CMV-seropositive. This rearrangement joins TRBV7-9 to TRBJ2-1; 7 bases fit TRBD2. The CDR3 region is CSSRPSKGGSSYNEQFF. CDR3 DNA: TGTTCCAGCAGACCATCAAAGGGCGGGAGCTCCTACAATGAGCAGTTCTTC.